The text below deals with one T cell receptor (beta chain). Assay used: immunoSEQ multiplex PCR; TCRdb lists only in-frame clones, some missing. This table has about 150,000 clones, 65% to 90% appearing once. The length of the CDR3 is 15 residues. Germline loops: CDR1 SGHDT, CDR2 YYEEEE. V dropped 2 bases and J dropped 0 bases, with 12 bases sitting between them. The data belong to a study of blood T cell repertoires in COVID-19. V usage is TRBV5-6 and J usage is TRBJ2-7; D gene uncertain. This receptor was obtained from a woman in her fifties or sixties with COVID-19, enrolled during active disease. Sequenced material: peripheral blood. CDR3 amino acids: CASSLRHRPSYEQYV. CDR3 bases: TGTGCCAGCAGCTTAAGACACCGACCCTCCTACGAGCAGTACGTC.